This TCR beta chain was captured in a study of CD8 T cells in ankylosing spondylitis. General observations from the study: Prior work had noted some motif variants in reactive arthritis blood and synovial fluid. Matched ankylosing spondylitis synovial fluid reportedly showed significant enrichment of disease-linked clones.

This clonotype has a count of ten or more. The antigen is unknown. Each CDR3 protein gets one entry after TCRdb re-called the 5' RACE reads with MiXCR. The sample holds tens of thousands of distinct CDR3 sequences, around 6.2% seen once. Trimming cost V 1 base and J 6 bases, with 3 bases left between them. The CDR3 has 12 residues. The germline V gene has CDR1 KGHDR and CDR2 SFDVKD. The sequenced material came from blood, either unsorted or a sorted T cell fraction (not recorded which). V and J are TRBV24-1 and TRBJ2-1; D unclear. The sequence derives from a male donor with ankylosing spondylitis or in good health (not recorded which). As DNA, the CDR3 is TGTGCCACCAGTGATTTTGCCAATGAGCAGTTCTTC. It yields the protein CATSDFANEQFF.